A single sample gave rise to the 7 T cell receptor beta chains below, sequenced in a study of spatial heterogeneity in lung cancer. Their antigens remain unidentified. Sample time point: sample taken at primary tumor resection. Each CDR3 protein is one row after TCRdb ran MiXCR on the 5' RACE reads. The sample has fewer than 30,000 distinct CDR3 sequences; 7% to 7.5% are singletons. Study-level results: The number of expanded tumor alpha and beta chains correlated with mutation number.

The sample consisted of lung tumor tissue, taken at surgery. The receptors were gathered from a male donor with early-stage non-small cell lung cancer.

This clonotype was seen more than once but under ten times. The gene calls are TRBV7-9 and TRBJ1-1, with D maybe TRBD1 (5 bases). CDR3 length: 14 amino acids. Germline V gene data show CDR1 as SEHNR and CDR2 as FQNEAQ (reference sequence). The ends were cut back, 3 bases at V and 1 base at J, with 9 bases in the middle. The CDR3, as DNA: TGTGCCAGCAGCTTCTATCAGGGGAACACTGAAGCTTTCTTT. Translating it yields CASSFYQGNTEAFF.

The V and J genes are TRBV6-4 and TRBJ2-1; TRBD2 matches at 12 bases. Per the germline V gene, CDR1 is MRHNA and CDR2 is SNTAGT. This CDR3 contains 18 residues. V lost 4 bases to trimming and J lost 1 base; unmatched junction nucleotides: 8. CDR3 in amino acids: CASSVLAGGSKSYNEQFF. DNA of the CDR3: TGTGCCAGCAGTGTTCTAGCGGGGGGGTCTAAGTCCTACAATGAGCAGTTCTTC.

The chain links TRBV5-1 to TRBJ2-1; tentative D call: TRBD1 (5 bases). The CDR3 covers 15 residues. V was shortened by 0 bases and J by 3 bases, with 10 bases between the two germline ends. Germline assignment: CDR1 SGHRS and CDR2 YFSETQ. The CDR3 sequence is CASSLAPRGYNEQFF. CDR3 in DNA: TGCGCCAGCAGCTTGGCCCCAAGGGGCTACAATGAGCAGTTCTTC.

This clonotype was seen a few times. The chain links TRBV5-1 to TRBJ2-1; unclear D gene. CDR3 length equals 14 residues. V lost 0 bases to trimming and J lost 7 bases, with 11 bases between them. The germline V gene encodes CDR1 SGHRS and CDR2 YFSETQ. The CDR3 DNA follows: TGCGCCAGCAGCTTGGGGTACCCGCCAAATGAGCAGTTCTTC. The encoded protein is CASSLGYPPNEQFF.

This clonotype was seen repeatedly, ten times or more. This chain uses TRBV29-1 with TRBJ1-2, with D possibly matching TRBD1 (5 bases). This CDR3 has 14 amino acids. V gave up 3 bases and J gave up 5 bases, with 16 bases separating them. Per the germline V gene, CDR1 is SQVTM and CDR2 is ANQGSEA. DNA for the CDR3: TGCAGCGTTGACGGGCTCGGAGGGGTATATGGCTACACCTTC. It translates to CSVDGLGGVYGYTF.

This clonotype was seen only a few times. The CDR3 coding sequence is TGTGCCAGCAGTTACCCTCTCCGACTAGCGGGGACCACCTACGAGCAGTACTTC. Translating gives CASSYPLRLAGTTYEQYF. The chain carries TRBV6-2 or TRBV6-3 and TRBJ2-7; TRBD2 matches at 11 bases. Germline trimming cut 2 bases from V and 2 bases from J; bases unmatched to any gene: 11. The CDR3 spans 18 residues. Germline CDR1 is MNHEY and CDR2 is SVGEGT.

This clonotype was observed a handful of times. This sequence joins TRBV9 and TRBJ2-1; 7 bases are a match to TRBD2. V lost 7 bases to trimming and J lost 6 bases; unmatched junction nucleotides: 13. Germline-derived CDR1 and CDR2 are SGDLS and YYNGEE. This CDR3 spans 15 amino acids. The CDR3 protein is CASAKGGGPINEQFF. The CDR3 DNA is TGTGCCAGCGCTAAGGGCGGGGGTCCTATCAATGAGCAGTTCTTC.